This TCR beta chain was obtained from a study of blood T cell repertoires in COVID-19. Study information: The United States, Italy and Spain provided the acute and convalescent COVID-19 samples. PBMCs, B-cell-depleted T cells, or T cells provided the cDNA or gDNA that made up the material.

CDR3 length: 15 amino acids. V was trimmed by 9 bases and J by 3 bases, leaving 18 bases between them. In germline, CDR1 is MNHEY, CDR2 SVGAGI. Source study methods: Estimates of nucleated cell counts were drawn from the amplification of reference gene primers. Clones were sequenced by immunoSEQ multiplex PCR, and TCRdb holds only the in-frame ones, with some missing. V and J calls plus clone size are reproduced from that table; the DNA served to infer D and trimming. The sample carries about 150,000 clones, 80% to 90% recorded once. Sequenced: peripheral blood. This clonotype was sampled from a woman in her fifties or sixties with active or convalescent COVID-19. The rearrangement joins TRBV6-5 to TRBJ2-1; D possibly corresponds to TRBD1 (6 bases). The CDR3 protein is CASRTAQGHYNEQFF. The DNA for the CDR3 is TGTGCCAGTCGGACGGCCCAGGGACACTACAATGAGCAGTTCTTC.